This record looks at one T cell receptor (beta chain) sequence and its context. The sample originates from a study of blood T cell repertoires in COVID-19. Source study methods: Quantification of nucleated cells was approximated via reference gene primer amplification. This table comes from immunoSEQ multiplex PCR, and its TCRdb copy is limited to in-frame clones, with some not included. From that table come the V and J calls and clone size; the DNA was used to work out D and trimming. The data show some 180,000 clones, roughly 79% seen once. What was sequenced was peripheral blood. The TCR sequence derives from a woman aged 40 to 50 with COVID-19, enrolled during active disease.

CDR3 sequence: CASSTGLAGRTGELFF. The CDR3 DNA sequence: TGTGCCAGTAGTACGGGACTAGCGGGACGCACCGGGGAGCTGTTTTTT. This chain joins TRBV19 and TRBJ2-2, with 13 nucleotides matching TRBD2. The germline V gene has CDR1 LNHDA and CDR2 SQIVND (reference sequence). Trimming cost V 4 bases and J 4 bases; bases outside gene matches: 3. CDR3 length: 16 residues.